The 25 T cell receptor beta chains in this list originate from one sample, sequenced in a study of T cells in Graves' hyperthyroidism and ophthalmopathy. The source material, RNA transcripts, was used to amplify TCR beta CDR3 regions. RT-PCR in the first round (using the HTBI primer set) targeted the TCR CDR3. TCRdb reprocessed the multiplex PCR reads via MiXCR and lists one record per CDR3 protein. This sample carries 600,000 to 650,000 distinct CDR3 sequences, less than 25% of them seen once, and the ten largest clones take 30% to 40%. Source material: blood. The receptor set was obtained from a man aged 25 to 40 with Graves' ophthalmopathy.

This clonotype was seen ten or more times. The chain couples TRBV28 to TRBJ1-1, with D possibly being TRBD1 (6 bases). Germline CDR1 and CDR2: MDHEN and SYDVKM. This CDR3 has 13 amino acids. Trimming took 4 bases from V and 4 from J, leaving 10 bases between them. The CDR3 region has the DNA TGTGCCAGCAGTTCCCGGGACATCACTGAAGCTTTCTTT. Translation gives CASSSRDITEAFF. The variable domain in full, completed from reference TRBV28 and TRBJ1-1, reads DVKVTQSSRYLVKRTGEKVFLECVQDMDHENMFWYRQDPGLGLRLIYFSYDVKMKEKGDIPEGYSVSREKKERFSLILESASTNQTSMYLCASSSRDITEAFFGQGTRLTVV.

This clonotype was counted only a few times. CDR3 coding DNA: TGCAGTGCCTCTAGCGGGAGAGGGGGCAATGAGCAGTTCTTC. It yields the protein CSASSGRGGNEQFF. This chain uses TRBV20-1 with TRBJ2-1, with 10 positions matching TRBD2. Germline V lookup: CDR1 DFQATT, CDR2 SNEGSKA (reference sequence). V trimming: 6 bases; J trimming: 6 bases; junction bases outside the gene matches: 8. This CDR3 comprises 14 residues.

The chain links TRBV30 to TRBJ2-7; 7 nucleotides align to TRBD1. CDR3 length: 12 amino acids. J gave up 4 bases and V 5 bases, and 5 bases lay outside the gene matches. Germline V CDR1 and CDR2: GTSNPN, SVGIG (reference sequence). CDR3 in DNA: TGTGCCTGGGCGACAGGGCATTACGAGCAGTACTTC. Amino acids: CAWATGHYEQYF.

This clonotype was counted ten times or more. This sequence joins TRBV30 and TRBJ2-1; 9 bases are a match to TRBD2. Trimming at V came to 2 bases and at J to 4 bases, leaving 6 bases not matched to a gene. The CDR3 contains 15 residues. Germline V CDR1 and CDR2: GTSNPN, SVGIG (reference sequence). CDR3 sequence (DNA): TGTGCCTGGAGTCGGTCAGCGGGAGGATACAATGAGCAGTTCTTC. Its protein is CAWSRSAGGYNEQFF.

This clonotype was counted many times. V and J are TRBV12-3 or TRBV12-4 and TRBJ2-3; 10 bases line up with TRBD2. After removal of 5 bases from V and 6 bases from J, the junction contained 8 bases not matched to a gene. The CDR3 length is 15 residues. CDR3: CASSPQGTSDDTQYF. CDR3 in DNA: TGTGCCAGCAGTCCTCAAGGGACTAGCGACGATACGCAGTATTTT.

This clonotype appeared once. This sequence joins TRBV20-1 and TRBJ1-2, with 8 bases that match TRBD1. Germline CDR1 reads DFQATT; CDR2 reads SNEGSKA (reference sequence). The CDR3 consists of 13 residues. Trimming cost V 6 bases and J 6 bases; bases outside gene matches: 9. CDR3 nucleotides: TGCAGTGCGCCCGGGACAGGTGCTCATGGCTACACCTTC. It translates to CSAPGTGAHGYTF.

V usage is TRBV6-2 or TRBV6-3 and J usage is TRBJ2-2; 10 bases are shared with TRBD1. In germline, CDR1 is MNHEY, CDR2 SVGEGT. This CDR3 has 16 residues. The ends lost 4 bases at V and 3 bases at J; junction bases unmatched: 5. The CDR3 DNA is TGTGCCAGCAGTTTCGGGACAGGGGCCCACACCGGGGAGCTGTTTTTT. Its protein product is CASSFGTGAHTGELFF.

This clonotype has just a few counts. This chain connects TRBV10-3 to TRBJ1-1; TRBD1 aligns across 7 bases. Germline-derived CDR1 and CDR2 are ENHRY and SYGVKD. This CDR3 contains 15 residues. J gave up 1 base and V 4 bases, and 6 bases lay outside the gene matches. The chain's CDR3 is CAISGTGVANTEAFF. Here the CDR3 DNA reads TGTGCCATCAGTGGAACAGGGGTGGCGAACACTGAAGCTTTCTTT.

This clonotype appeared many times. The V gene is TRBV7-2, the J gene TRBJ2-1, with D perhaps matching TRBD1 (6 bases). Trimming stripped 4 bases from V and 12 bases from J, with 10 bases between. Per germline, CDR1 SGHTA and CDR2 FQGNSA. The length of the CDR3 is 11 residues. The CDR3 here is CASSSGHLQFF. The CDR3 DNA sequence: TGTGCCAGCAGCTCGGGACATCTGCAGTTCTTC. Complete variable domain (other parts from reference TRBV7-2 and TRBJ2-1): GAGVSQSPSNKVTEKGKDVELRCDPISGHTALYWYRQSLGQGLEFLIYFQGNSAPDKSGLPSDRFSAERTGGSVSTLTIQRTQQEDSAVYLCASSSGHLQFFGPGTRLTVL.

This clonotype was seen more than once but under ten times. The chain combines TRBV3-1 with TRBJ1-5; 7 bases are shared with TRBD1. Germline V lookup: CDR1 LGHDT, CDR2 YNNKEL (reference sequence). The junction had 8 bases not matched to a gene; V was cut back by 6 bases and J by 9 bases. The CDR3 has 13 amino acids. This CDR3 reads CASRQGVGGPQHF. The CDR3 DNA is TGTGCCAGCAGGCAGGGGGTGGGGGGGCCCCAGCATTTT.

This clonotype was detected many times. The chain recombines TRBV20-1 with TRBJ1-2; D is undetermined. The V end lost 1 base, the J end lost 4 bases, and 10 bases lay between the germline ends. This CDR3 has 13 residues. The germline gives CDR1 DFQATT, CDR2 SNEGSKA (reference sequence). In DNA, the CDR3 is TGCAGTGCTAGAGTCGGGATGCGCTATGGCTACACCTTC. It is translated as CSARVGMRYGYTF.

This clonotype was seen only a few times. CDR3 loop: CSARVGLAGGTTQYF. As DNA, the CDR3 is TGCAGTGCTAGAGTTGGGCTAGCGGGAGGGACTACGCAGTATTTT. The genes are TRBV20-1 and TRBJ2-3; 12 bases are shared with TRBD2. V shed 1 base and J 8 bases; nucleotides not matched to a gene: 7. From germline, CDR1 is DFQATT and CDR2 SNEGSKA (reference sequence). There are 15 residues in the CDR3.

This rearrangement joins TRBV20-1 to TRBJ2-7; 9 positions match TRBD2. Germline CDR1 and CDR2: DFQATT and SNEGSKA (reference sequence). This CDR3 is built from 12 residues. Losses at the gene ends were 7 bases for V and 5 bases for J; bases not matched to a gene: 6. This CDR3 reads CSVREGHDEQYF. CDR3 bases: TGCAGTGTGCGGGAGGGCCACGACGAGCAGTACTTC.

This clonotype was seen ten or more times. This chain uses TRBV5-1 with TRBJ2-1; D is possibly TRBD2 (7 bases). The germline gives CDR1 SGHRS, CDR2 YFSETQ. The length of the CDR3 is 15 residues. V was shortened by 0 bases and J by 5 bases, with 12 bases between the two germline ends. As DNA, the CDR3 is TGCGCCAGCAGCTTGGCCGAGGGGGGGGACAATGAGCAGTTCTTC. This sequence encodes CASSLAEGGDNEQFF.

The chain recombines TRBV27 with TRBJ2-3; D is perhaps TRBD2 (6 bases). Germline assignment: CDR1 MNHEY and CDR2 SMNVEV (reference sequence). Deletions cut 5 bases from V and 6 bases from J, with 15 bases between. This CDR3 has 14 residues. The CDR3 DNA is TGTGCCAGCAGTGGGGGGTCGACGTCCGATACGCAGTATTTT. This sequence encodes CASSGGSTSDTQYF.

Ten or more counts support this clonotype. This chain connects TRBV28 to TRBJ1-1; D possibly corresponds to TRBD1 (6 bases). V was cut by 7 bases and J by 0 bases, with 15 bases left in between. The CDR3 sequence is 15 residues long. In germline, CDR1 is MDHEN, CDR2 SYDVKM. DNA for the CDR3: TGTGCCAGCAAGCTGACGGGACACATGAACACTGAAGCTTTCTTT. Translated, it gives CASKLTGHMNTEAFF.

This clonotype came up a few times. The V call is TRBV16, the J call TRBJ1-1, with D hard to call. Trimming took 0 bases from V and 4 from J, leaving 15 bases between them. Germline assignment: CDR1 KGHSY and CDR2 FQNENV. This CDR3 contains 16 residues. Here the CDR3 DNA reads TGTGCCAGCAGCCAATCCGGGCGGGCCCGGGGCACTGAAGCTTTCTTT. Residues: CASSQSGRARGTEAFF.

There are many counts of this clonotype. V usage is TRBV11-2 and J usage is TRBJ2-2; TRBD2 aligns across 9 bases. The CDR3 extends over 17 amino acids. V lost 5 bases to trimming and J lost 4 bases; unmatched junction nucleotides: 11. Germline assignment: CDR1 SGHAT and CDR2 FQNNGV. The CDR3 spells CASSRGSGRMGTGELFF. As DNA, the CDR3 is TGTGCCAGCAGCCGAGGTAGCGGGAGAATGGGCACCGGGGAGCTGTTTTTT.

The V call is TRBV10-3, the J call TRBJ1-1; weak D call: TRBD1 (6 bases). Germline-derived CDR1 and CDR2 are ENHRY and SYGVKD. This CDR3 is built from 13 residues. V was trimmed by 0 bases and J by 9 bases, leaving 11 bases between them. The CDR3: CAISESTGRKAFF. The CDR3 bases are TGTGCCATCAGTGAGTCCACAGGGAGGAAAGCTTTCTTT.

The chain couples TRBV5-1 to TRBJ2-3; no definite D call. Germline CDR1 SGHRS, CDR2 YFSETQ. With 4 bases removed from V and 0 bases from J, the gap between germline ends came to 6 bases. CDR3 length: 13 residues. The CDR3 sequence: CASSPISTDTQYF. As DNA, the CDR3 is TGCGCCAGCAGCCCAATTAGCACAGATACGCAGTATTTT.

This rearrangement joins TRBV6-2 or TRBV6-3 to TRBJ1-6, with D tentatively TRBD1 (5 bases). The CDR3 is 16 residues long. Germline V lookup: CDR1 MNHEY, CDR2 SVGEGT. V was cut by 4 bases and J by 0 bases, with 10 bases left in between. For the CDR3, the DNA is TGTGCCAGCAGTTGGGGCTCAAGCTCCTATAATTCACCCCTCCACTTT. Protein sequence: CASSWGSSSYNSPLHF.

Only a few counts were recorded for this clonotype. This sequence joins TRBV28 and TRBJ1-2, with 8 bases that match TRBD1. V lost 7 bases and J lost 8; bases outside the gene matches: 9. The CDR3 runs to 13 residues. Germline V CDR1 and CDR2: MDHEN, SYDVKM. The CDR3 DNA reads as TGTGCCAGCACCAAGACAGGGGTTTTCGGCTACACCTTC. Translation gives CASTKTGVFGYTF.

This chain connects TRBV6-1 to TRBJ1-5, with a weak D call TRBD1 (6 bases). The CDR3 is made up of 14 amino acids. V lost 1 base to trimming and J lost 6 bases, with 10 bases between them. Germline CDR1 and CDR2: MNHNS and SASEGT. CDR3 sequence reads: CASSEVGGLQPQHF. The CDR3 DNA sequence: TGTGCCAGCAGTGAAGTCGGGGGGCTTCAGCCCCAGCATTTT.

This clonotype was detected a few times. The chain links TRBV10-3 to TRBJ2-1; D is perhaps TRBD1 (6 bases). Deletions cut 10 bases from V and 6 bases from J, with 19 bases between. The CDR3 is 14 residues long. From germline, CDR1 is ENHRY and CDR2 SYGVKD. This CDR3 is CASQARDNFNEQFF. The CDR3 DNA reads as TGTGCCAGCCAAGCCCGGGACAACTTCAATGAGCAGTTCTTC.

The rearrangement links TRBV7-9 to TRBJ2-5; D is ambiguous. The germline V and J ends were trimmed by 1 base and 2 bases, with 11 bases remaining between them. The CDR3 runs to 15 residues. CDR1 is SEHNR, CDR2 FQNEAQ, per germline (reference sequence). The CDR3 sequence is CASSLGGSLQETQYF. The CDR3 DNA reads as TGTGCCAGCAGCTTAGGTGGTTCTCTACAAGAGACCCAGTACTTC.